The 20 T cell receptor beta chains given below trace back to one sample, sequenced in a study of PD-L1 blockade in urothelial cancer. Assay: immunoSEQ multiplex PCR; the TCRdb copy retains only in-frame clones and omits some. The table includes roughly 39,000 clones, 80% to 95% detected once. Time point of the sample: pretreatment peripheral blood. This specimen consisted of PBMCs, obtained around atezolizumab (anti-PD-L1) treatment. The receptors were sampled from a woman aged 60-70 years with urothelial cancer.

The rearrangement uses TRBV28 and TRBJ2-5; 9 positions match TRBD2. Trimming removed 5 bases from V and 0 bases from J; junction bases left unmatched: 13. The CDR3 extends over 18 amino acids. Germline-derived CDR1 and CDR2 are MDHEN and SYDVKM. The CDR3 reads CASSAYGTSSYYQETQYF. In DNA, the CDR3 is TGTGCCAGCAGTGCCTACGGGACTAGCAGTTATTACCAAGAGACCCAGTACTTC.

This clone was found once. This chain links TRBV7-3 with TRBJ1-5; 10 bases agree with TRBD1. Germline values: CDR1 SGHTA, CDR2 FQGTGA. The CDR3 spans 18 residues. Trimming cost V 4 bases and J 5 bases; bases outside gene matches: 14. The CDR3 protein is CASSYGTGVEKEDQPQHF. The DNA for the CDR3 is TGTGCCAGCAGCTACGGGACAGGGGTCGAAAAAGAGGATCAGCCCCAGCATTTT.

The gene calls are TRBV4-1 and TRBJ2-7, with 12 bases fitting TRBD2. This CDR3 is 15 amino acids long. Germline V lookup: CDR1 MGHRA, CDR2 YSYEKL. The ends lost 1 base at V and 7 bases at J; junction bases unmatched: 5. DNA for the CDR3: TGCGCCAGCAGCCAAGGAAGACTAGCGGGGGTGGAGCAGTACTTC. Residues: CASSQGRLAGVEQYF.

This chain joins TRBV29-1 and TRBJ1-1, with D hard to call. The germline V and J ends were trimmed by 8 bases and 0 bases, with 10 bases remaining between them. Germline V lookup: CDR1 SQVTM, CDR2 ANQGSEA. There are 12 residues in the CDR3. CDR3 nucleotides: TGCAGCCCAGTTCACATGAACACTGAAGCTTTCTTT. It is translated as CSPVHMNTEAFF.

The CDR3 here is CASSQDTGSDEKLFF. The CDR3 DNA reads as TGCGCCAGCAGCCAAGATACAGGAAGCGATGAAAAACTGTTTTTT. The rearrangement links TRBV4-1 to TRBJ1-4, with D perhaps TRBD1 (5 bases). The V end lost 0 bases, the J end lost 6 bases, and 11 bases lay between the germline ends. Germline V lookup: CDR1 MGHRA, CDR2 YSYEKL. CDR3 length: 15 residues.

This chain uses TRBV4-1 with TRBJ2-1; 7 nucleotides line up with TRBD2. This CDR3 is 14 amino acids long. Germline CDR1 MGHRA, CDR2 YSYEKL. V lost 7 bases and J lost 7; bases outside the gene matches: 10. The CDR3 nucleotides read TGCGCCAGCAATAAGGCGGGAGTGGGGAATGAGCAGTTCTTC. This translates into CASNKAGVGNEQFF.

The chain carries TRBV2 and TRBJ2-7, with D tentatively TRBD1 (5 bases). The CDR3 loop spans 12 amino acids. The ends were cut back, 6 bases at V and 3 bases at J, with 9 bases in the middle. From germline, CDR1 is SNHLY and CDR2 FYNNEI. DNA of the CDR3: TGTGCCAGCAGGGATGACAGCTACGAGCAGTACTTC. Protein product: CASRDDSYEQYF.

The chain combines TRBV7-9 with TRBJ2-5; TRBD2 is a possible D gene (5 bases). This CDR3 has 17 amino acids. Trimming left V 5 bases short and J 4 bases short, with 23 bases between. Germline loops: CDR1 SEHNR, CDR2 FQNEAQ (reference sequence). The CDR3 loop is CASSPPRENRDTETQYF. DNA for the CDR3: TGTGCCAGCAGCCCGCCCCGAGAAAACCGGGATACAGAGACCCAGTACTTC.

The V call is TRBV7-2, the J call TRBJ2-7, with D tentatively TRBD2 (7 bases). Looked up from germline, CDR1 is SGHTA and CDR2 is FQGNSA. The CDR3 consists of 14 residues. V lost 0 bases to trimming and J lost 2 bases, with 8 bases between them. The CDR3 loop is CASSLAGGPYEQYF. CDR3 DNA sequence: TGTGCCAGCAGCTTAGCGGGGGGGCCCTACGAGCAGTACTTC. Together with reference TRBV7-2 and TRBJ2-7, the CDR3 gives the full variable domain: GAGVSQSPSNKVTEKGKDVELRCDPISGHTALYWYRQSLGQGLEFLIYFQGNSAPDKSGLPSDRFSAERTGGSVSTLTIQRTQQEDSAVYLCASSLAGGPYEQYFGPGTRLTVT.

This chain uses TRBV4-1 with TRBJ2-1; possible D gene TRBD1, 6 bases. Germline V CDR1 and CDR2: MGHRA, YSYEKL. V lost 4 bases to trimming and J lost 7 bases, with 11 bases between them. The CDR3 totals 13 residues. CDR3 coding DNA: TGCGCCAGCAGCCCGGCCCAGGGGAATGAGCAGTTCTTC. Encoded protein: CASSPAQGNEQFF.

The chain links TRBV4-3 to TRBJ2-3, with D perhaps TRBD2 (6 bases). The V gene's germline CDR1 is LGHNA and CDR2 YSLEER. The V end was cut by 0 bases, the J end by 1 base, with 17 bases between. The CDR3 has 18 amino acids. CDR3 coding DNA: TGCGCCAGCAGCCAAGATCGTCTTGCGGGACTTCGCACAGATACGCAGTATTTT. Its translation: CASSQDRLAGLRTDTQYF.

The chain carries TRBV27 and TRBJ2-7, with TRBD2 as a possible D gene (6 bases). Looked up from germline, CDR1 is MNHEY and CDR2 is SMNVEV (reference sequence). The V gene lost 3 bases and the J gene lost 0 bases, with 12 bases spanning the gap. The CDR3 runs 15 residues. Here the CDR3 reads CASSLSPGSSYEQYF. The CDR3 region has the DNA TGTGCCAGCAGTTTGTCCCCCGGGAGCTCCTACGAGCAGTACTTC.

The chain employs TRBV19 and TRBJ1-4; TRBD1 might be the D (5 bases). Germline CDR1 reads LNHDA; CDR2 reads SQIVND (reference sequence). The CDR3 consists of 13 residues. With 3 bases removed from V and 5 bases from J, the gap between germline ends came to 7 bases. CDR3: CASSIGGNEKLFF. Here the CDR3 DNA reads TGTGCCAGTAGTATCGGGGGAAATGAAAAACTGTTTTTT.

The chain couples TRBV18 to TRBJ2-1; 14 bases map to TRBD2. This CDR3 region has 18 residues. J lost 2 bases, V lost 3 bases, and 6 bases had no gene match. The germline V gene encodes CDR1 KGHSH and CDR2 LQKENI. CDR3 amino acids: CASSPAGTSGRTYNEQFF. The CDR3 DNA reads TGTGCCAGCTCACCGGCAGGGACTAGCGGGAGAACCTACAATGAGCAGTTCTTC.

The rearrangement links TRBV5-1 to TRBJ2-7; 9 bases align to TRBD2. J lost 7 bases, V lost 7 bases, and 12 bases had no gene match. The CDR3 extends over 14 amino acids. CDR1 is SGHRS, CDR2 YFSETQ, per germline. CDR3 loop: CASRWNSGSWEQYF. The CDR3 DNA reads TGCGCCAGCCGTTGGAATAGCGGGAGTTGGGAGCAGTACTTC.

The chain has TRBV5-1 and TRBJ2-3; D perhaps matches TRBD2 (6 bases). The V gene lost 4 bases and the J gene lost 5 bases, with 17 bases spanning the gap. Germline lookup yields CDR1 SGHRS and CDR2 YFSETQ. This CDR3 comprises 15 residues. This CDR3 is CASSNQAWGVDTQYF. The CDR3 DNA reads as TGCGCCAGCAGCAATCAGGCATGGGGGGTAGATACGCAGTATTTT.

The chain couples TRBV10-2 to TRBJ2-7; TRBD1 matches 8 bases. There are 13 residues in the CDR3. Losses at the gene ends were 11 bases for V and 4 bases for J; bases not matched to a gene: 10. The germline V gene encodes CDR1 WSHSY and CDR2 SAAADI. This CDR3 reads CACQGTGSYEQYF. Written as DNA, the CDR3 is TGCGCCTGCCAAGGGACAGGATCATACGAGCAGTACTTC.

This clone was detected a few times. The rearrangement uses TRBV27 and TRBJ2-7; TRBD2 matches at 8 bases. V shed 6 bases, J shed 4 bases, and the junction held 8 bases outside the gene matches. The V gene's germline CDR1 is MNHEY and CDR2 SMNVEV (reference sequence). The CDR3 spans 14 residues. The CDR3 region is CASRGREASYEQYF. Here the CDR3 DNA reads TGTGCCAGCAGAGGGCGGGAGGCCTCATACGAGCAGTACTTC.

V is TRBV4-3 and J is TRBJ2-1, with a possible D match to TRBD1 (6 bases). V was cut by 1 base and J by 4 bases, with 11 bases left in between. CDR1 LGHNA and CDR2 YSLEER come from the germline V gene. The CDR3 spans 15 residues. CDR3 sequence (DNA): TGCGCCAGCAGCCAAGCCGGGACACGGTACAATGAGCAGTTCTTC. This sequence encodes CASSQAGTRYNEQFF.

The genes are TRBV28 and TRBJ2-5, with 8 bases fitting TRBD1. Germline loops: CDR1 MDHEN, CDR2 SYDVKM. The CDR3 totals 14 residues. V gave up 4 bases and J gave up 5 bases; unmatched junction bases: 6. For the CDR3, the DNA is TGTGCCAGCAGTTCGCGGACAGGGTTGGAGACCCAGTACTTC. Translated, it gives CASSSRTGLETQYF.